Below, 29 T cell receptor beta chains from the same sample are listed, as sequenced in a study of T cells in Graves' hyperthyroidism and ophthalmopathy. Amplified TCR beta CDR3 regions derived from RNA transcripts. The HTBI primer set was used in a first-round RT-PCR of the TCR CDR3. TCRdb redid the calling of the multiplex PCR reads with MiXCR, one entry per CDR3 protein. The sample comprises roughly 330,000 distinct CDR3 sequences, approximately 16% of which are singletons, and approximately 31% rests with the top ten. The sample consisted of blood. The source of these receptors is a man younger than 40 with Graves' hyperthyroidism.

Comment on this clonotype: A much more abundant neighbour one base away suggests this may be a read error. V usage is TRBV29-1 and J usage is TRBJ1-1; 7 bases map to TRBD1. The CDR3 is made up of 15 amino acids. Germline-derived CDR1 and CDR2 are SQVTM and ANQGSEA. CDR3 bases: TGCAGCGTTGTAGGGGACAGCTACGCGAACACTGAAACTTTCTTT. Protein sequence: CSVVGDSYANTETFF.

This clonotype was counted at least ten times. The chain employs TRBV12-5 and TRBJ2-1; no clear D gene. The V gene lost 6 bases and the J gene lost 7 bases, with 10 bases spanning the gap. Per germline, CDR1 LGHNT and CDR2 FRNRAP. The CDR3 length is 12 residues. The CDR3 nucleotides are TGTGCTAGTGGACCTACGCCGAATGAGCAGTTCTTC. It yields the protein CASGPTPNEQFF. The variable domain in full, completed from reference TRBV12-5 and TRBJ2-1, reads DARVTQTPRHKVTEMGQEVTMRCQPILGHNTVFWYRQTMMQGLELLAYFRNRAPLDDSGMPKDRFSAEMPDATLATLKIQPSEPRDSAVYFCASGPTPNEQFFGPGTRLTVL.

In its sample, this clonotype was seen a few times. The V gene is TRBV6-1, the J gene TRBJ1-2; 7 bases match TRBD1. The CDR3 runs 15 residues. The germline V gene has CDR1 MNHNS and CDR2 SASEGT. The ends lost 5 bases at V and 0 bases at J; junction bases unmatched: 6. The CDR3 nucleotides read TGTGCCAGCAGTTTTCACGGACAGGCTAACTATGGCTACACCTTC. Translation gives CASSFHGQANYGYTF.

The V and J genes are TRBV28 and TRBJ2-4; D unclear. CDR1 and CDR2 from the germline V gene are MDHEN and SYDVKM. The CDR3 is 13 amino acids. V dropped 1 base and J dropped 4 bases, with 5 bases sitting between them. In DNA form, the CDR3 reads TGTGCCAGCAGTTTATACGGGAAAAACATTCAGTACTTC. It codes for CASSLYGKNIQYF. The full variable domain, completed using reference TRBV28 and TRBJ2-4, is DVKVTQSSRYLVKRTGEKVFLECVQDMDHENMFWYRQDPGLGLRLIYFSYDVKMKEKGDIPEGYSVSREKKERFSLILESASTNQTSMYLCASSLYGKNIQYFGAGTRLSVL.

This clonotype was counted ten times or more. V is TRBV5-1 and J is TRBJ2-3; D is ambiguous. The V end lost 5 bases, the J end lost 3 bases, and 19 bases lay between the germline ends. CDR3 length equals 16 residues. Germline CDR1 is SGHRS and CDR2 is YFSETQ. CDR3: CASRVGVAGVTDTQYF. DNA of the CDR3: TGCGCCAGCAGGGTTGGGGTAGCAGGAGTGACAGATACGCAGTATTTT.

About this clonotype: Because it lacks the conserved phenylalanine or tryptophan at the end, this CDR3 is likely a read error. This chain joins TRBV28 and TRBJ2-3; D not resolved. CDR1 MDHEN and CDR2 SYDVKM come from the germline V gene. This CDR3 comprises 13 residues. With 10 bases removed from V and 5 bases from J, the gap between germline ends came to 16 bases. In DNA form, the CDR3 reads TGTGCCATGCGGTCGAGGACGCGAGATACGCAGTATTCT. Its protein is CAMRSRTRDTQYS.

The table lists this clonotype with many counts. CDR3 in amino acids: CASRPRTSYNEQFF. DNA of the CDR3: TGTGCCAGCAGACCTAGAACCTCCTACAATGAGCAGTTCTTC. The chain couples TRBV2 to TRBJ2-1; D not resolved. Per germline, CDR1 SNHLY and CDR2 FYNNEI. The ends were cut back, 6 bases at V and 0 bases at J, with 9 bases in the middle. This CDR3 contains 14 residues. The full variable domain, completed using reference TRBV2 and TRBJ2-1, is EPEVTQTPSHQVTQMGQEVILRCVPISNHLYFYWYRQILGQKVEFLVSFYNNEISEKSEIFDDQFSVERPDGSNFTLKIRSTKLEDSAMYFCASRPRTSYNEQFFGPGTRLTVL.

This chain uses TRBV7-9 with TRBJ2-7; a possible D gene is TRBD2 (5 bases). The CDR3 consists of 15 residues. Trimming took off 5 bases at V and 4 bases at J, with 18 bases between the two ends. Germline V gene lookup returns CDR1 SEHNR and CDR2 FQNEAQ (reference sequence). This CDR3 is CASSGRGRAKYEQYF. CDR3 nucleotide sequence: TGTGCCAGCAGCGGACGAGGGCGGGCAAAGTACGAGCAGTACTTC.

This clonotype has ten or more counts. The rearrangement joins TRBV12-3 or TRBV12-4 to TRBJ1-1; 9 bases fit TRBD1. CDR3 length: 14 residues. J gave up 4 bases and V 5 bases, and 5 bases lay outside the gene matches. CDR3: CASSQTGGGTEAFF. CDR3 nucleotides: TGTGCCAGCAGTCAGACAGGGGGAGGCACTGAAGCTTTCTTT.

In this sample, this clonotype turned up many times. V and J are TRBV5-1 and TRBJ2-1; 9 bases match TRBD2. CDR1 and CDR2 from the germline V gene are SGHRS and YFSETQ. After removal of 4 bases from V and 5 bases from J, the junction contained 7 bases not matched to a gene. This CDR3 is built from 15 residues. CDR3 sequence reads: CASSDTAGGNNEQFF. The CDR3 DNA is TGCGCCAGCAGCGATACAGCGGGAGGCAACAATGAGCAGTTCTTC.

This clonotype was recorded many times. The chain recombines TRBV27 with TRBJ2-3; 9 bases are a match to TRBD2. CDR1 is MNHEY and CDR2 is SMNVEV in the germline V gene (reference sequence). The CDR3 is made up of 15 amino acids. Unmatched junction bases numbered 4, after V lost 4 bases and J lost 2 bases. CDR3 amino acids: CASSWGGLATDTQYF. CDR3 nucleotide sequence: TGTGCCAGCAGTTGGGGGGGACTAGCCACAGATACGCAGTATTTT.

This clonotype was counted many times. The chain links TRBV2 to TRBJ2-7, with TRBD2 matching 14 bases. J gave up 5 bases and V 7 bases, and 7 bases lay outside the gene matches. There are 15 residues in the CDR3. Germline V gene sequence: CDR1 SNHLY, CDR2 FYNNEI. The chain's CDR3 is CASTEGLAGVNEQYF. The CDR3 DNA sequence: TGTGCCAGCACCGAGGGACTAGCGGGAGTGAACGAGCAGTACTTC. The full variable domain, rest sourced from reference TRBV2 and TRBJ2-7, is EPEVTQTPSHQVTQMGQEVILRCVPISNHLYFYWYRQILGQKVEFLVSFYNNEISEKSEIFDDQFSVERPDGSNFTLKIRSTKLEDSAMYFCASTEGLAGVNEQYFGPGTRLTVT.

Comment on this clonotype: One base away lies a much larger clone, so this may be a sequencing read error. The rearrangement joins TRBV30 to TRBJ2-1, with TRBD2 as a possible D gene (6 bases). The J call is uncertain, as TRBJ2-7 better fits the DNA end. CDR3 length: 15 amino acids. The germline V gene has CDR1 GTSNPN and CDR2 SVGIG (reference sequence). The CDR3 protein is CAWSVWGLTYNEQYF. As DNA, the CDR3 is TGTGCCTGGAGTGTTTGGGGACTTACCTACAATGAGCAGTACTTC.

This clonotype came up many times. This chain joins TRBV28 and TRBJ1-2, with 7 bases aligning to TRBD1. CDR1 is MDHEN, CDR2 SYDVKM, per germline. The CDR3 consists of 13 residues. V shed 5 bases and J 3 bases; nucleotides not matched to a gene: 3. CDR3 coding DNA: TGTGCCAGCAGTCGACAGGGCGACTATGGCTACACCTTC. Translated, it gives CASSRQGDYGYTF.

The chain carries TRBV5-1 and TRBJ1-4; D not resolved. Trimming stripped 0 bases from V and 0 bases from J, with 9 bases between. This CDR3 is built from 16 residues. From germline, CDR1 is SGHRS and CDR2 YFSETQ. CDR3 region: CASSLDKQTTNEKLFF. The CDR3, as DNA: TGCGCCAGCAGCTTGGACAAACAAACAACTAATGAAAAACTGTTTTTT.

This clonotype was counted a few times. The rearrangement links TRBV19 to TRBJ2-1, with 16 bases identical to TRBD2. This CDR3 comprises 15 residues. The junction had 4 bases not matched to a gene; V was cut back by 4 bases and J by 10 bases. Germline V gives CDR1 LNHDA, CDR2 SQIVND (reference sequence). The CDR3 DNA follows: TGTGCCAGTAGTACTCAGGGACTAGCGGGAGGGGAGCAGTTCTTC. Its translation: CASSTQGLAGGEQFF.

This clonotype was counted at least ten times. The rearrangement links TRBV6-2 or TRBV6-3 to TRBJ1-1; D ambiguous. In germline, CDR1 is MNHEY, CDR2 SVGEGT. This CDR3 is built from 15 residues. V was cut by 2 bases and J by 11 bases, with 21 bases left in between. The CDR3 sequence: CASSYPQGPGGLAFF. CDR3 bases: TGTGCCAGCAGTTACCCACAAGGGCCGGGCGGGTTGGCTTTCTTT.

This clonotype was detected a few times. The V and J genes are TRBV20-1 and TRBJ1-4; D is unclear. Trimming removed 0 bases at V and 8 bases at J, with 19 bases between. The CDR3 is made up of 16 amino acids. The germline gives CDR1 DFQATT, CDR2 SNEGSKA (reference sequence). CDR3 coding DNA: TGCAGTGCTAGAGATTTCTGGGATAAAAAAATCGAAAAACTGTTTTTT. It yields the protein CSARDFWDKKIEKLFF.

CDR3 bases: TGCAGTGCTAGAGGTAGCGGGAGTAGTGAGCAGTTCTTC. Translating gives CSARGSGSSEQFF. This rearrangement joins TRBV20-1 to TRBJ2-1; 9 bases fit TRBD2. Germline CDR1 reads DFQATT; CDR2 reads SNEGSKA (reference sequence). V dropped 1 base and J dropped 9; count of bases not matched to a gene: 4. This CDR3 region has 13 residues.

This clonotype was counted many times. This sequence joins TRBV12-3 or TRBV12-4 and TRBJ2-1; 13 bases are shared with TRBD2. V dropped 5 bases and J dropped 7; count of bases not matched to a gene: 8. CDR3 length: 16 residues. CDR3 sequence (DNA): TGTGCCAGCAGTGCCCGTGGACTAGCGGGAGCAAATGAGCAGTTCTTC. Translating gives CASSARGLAGANEQFF.

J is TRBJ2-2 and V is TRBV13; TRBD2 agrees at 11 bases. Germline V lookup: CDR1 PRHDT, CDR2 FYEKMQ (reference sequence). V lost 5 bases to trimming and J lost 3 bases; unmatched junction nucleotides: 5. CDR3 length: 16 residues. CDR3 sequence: CASSARTSGYTGELFF. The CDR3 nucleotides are TGTGCCAGCAGCGCTAGGACTAGCGGGTACACCGGGGAGCTGTTTTTT.

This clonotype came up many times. CDR3 protein: CASSQRARGNNEQFF. CDR3 nucleotides: TGTGCCAGCAGTCAACGGGCCCGAGGAAACAATGAGCAGTTCTTC. V and J are TRBV27 and TRBJ2-1; D is unresolved. CDR1 MNHEY and CDR2 SMNVEV come from the germline V gene (reference sequence). With 5 bases removed from V and 5 bases from J, the gap between germline ends came to 16 bases. The CDR3 runs 15 residues.

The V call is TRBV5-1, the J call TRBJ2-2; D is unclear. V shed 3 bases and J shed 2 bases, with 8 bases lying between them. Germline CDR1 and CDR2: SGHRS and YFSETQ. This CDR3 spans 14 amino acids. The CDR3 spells CASSWYANTGELFF. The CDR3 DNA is TGCGCCAGCAGCTGGTACGCCAACACCGGGGAGCTGTTTTTT.

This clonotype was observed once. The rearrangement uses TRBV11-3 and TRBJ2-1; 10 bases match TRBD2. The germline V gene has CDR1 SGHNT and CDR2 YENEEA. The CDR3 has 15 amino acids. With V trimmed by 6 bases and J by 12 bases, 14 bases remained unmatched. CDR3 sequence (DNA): TGTGCCAGCAGTCCTGTGGCTAGCGGGAGAACCGGGCAGTTCTTC. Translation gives CASSPVASGRTGQFF. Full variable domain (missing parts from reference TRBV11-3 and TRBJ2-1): EAGVVQSPRYKIIEKKQPVAFWCNPISGHNTLYWYLQNLGQGPELLIRYENEEAVDDSQLPKDRFSAERLKGVDSTLKIQPAELGDSAVYLCASSPVASGRTGQFFGPGTRLTVL.

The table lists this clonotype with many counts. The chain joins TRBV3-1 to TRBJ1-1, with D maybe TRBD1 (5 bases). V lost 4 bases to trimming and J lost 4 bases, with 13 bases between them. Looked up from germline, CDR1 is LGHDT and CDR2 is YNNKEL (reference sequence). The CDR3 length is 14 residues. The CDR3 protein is CASSPGESGTEAFF. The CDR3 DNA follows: TGTGCCAGCAGCCCGGGGGAGTCGGGCACTGAAGCTTTCTTT.

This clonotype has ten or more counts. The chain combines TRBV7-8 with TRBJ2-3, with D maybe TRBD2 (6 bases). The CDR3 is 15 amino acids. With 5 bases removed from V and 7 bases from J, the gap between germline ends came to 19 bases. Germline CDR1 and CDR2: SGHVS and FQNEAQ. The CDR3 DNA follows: TGTGCCAGCAGCCCACGGCGGGACCGGCTCAATACGCAGTATTTT. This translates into CASSPRRDRLNTQYF.

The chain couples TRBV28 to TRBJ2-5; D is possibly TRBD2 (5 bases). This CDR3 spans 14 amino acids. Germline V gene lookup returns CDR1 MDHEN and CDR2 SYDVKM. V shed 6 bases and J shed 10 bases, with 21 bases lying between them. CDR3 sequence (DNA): TGTGCCAGCAGGGGCCGGGCCCCGTGGGGAGACCAGTACTTC. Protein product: CASRGRAPWGDQYF.

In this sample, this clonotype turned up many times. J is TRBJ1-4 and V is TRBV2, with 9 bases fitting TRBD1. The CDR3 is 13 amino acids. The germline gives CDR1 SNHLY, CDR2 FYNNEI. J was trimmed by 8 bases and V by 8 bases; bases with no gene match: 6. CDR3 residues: CASRTGVGEKLFF. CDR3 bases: TGTGCCAGCCGGACAGGGGTGGGAGAAAAACTGTTTTTT.

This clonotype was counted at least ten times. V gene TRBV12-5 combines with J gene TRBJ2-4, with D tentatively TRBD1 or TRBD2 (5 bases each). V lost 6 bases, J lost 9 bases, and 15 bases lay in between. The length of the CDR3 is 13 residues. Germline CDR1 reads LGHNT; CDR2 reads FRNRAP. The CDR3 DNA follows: TGTGCTAGTGGATCGGAAAGGGACGTCATTCAGTACTTC. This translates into CASGSERDVIQYF.